One and the same sample provided the 9 T cell receptor beta chains below, sequenced in a study of T-cell reconstitution after alpha-beta-depleted transplantation in children. The library targeted TCRbeta and was prepared with unique molecular identifiers. TCRdb analysed the PCR reads with MiXCR anew, one entry per CDR3 protein. In the table there are under 400,000 distinct CDR3 sequences, 23% of which are singletons. The specimen was PBMCs, mostly from graft donor cells, collected 180 days after TCRalphabeta/CD19-depleted stem cell transplant. The receptors stem from a male patient younger than 18 who had a stem cell transplant for acute lymphoblastic leukemia, so the T cells may come from the graft donor.

This clonotype has only one observation. The chain uses TRBV5-5 and TRBJ2-5; D call uncertain. Germline V CDR1 and CDR2: SGHKS, YYEKEE (reference sequence). CDR3 length: 13 amino acids. Trimming pared 6 bases from V and 2 bases from J, leaving 11 bases between. The CDR3 coding sequence is TGTGCCAGCACCTCTAGAGGACAAGAGACCCAGTACTTC. Its protein is CASTSRGQETQYF. Full variable domain (outside the CDR3, taken from reference TRBV5-5 and TRBJ2-5): DAGVTQSPTHLIKTRGQQVTLRCSPISGHKSVSWYQQVLGQGPQFIFQYYEKEERGRGNFPDRFSARQFPNYSSELNVNALLLGDSALYLCASTSRGQETQYFGPGTRLLVL.

This chain uses TRBV7-8 with TRBJ1-1, with D possibly matching TRBD1 (5 bases). The V gene's germline CDR1 is SGHVS and CDR2 FQNEAQ. V shed 5 bases and J shed 0 bases, with 13 bases lying between them. CDR3 size: 15 residues. The CDR3 is CASSDRGTMNTEAFF. In DNA, the CDR3 is TGTGCCAGCAGCGATCGGGGGACGATGAACACTGAAGCTTTCTTT.

The J gene is TRBJ1-1, the V gene TRBV3-1, with 9 bases that match TRBD1. Germline V gene lookup returns CDR1 LGHDT and CDR2 YNNKEL (reference sequence). This CDR3 is built from 18 residues. The V and J ends lost 3 bases and 0 bases, in that order; junction bases with no gene match: 11. The CDR3 loop reads CASSHHAGTGWVNTEAFF. CDR3 bases: TGTGCCAGCAGCCACCATGCCGGGACAGGGTGGGTGAACACTGAAGCTTTCTTT.

This clonotype was seen more than once but under ten times. This rearrangement joins TRBV7-9 to TRBJ1-2; the match to TRBD1 covers 12 bases. V trimming: 4 bases; J trimming: 0 bases; junction bases outside the gene matches: 6. Germline CDR1 SEHNR, CDR2 FQNEAQ (reference sequence). This CDR3 region has 17 residues. CDR3 residues: CASSSAGQGATNYGYTF. DNA of the CDR3: TGTGCCAGCAGCTCGGCGGGACAGGGGGCTACTAACTATGGCTACACCTTC.

This clonotype was seen a handful of times. The chain recombines TRBV6-1 with TRBJ1-2; D is perhaps TRBD1 (5 bases). CDR1 and CDR2 from the germline V gene are MNHNS and SASEGT. The CDR3 contains 15 residues. The V and J ends lost 6 bases and 2 bases respectively, with 16 bases between them. DNA for the CDR3: TGTGCCAGCAGCCCCCTAGGGGAAGGGAACTATGGCTACACCTTC. It yields the protein CASSPLGEGNYGYTF.

This clonotype was seen only a few times. The chain links TRBV12-3 or TRBV12-4 to TRBJ2-5; D is possibly TRBD2 (6 bases). The V gene lost 5 bases and the J gene lost 5 bases, with 24 bases spanning the gap. The CDR3 is 17 amino acids. CDR3 sequence reads: CASSNLPPEGGRETQYF. The CDR3 nucleotides read TGTGCCAGCAGTAACCTCCCCCCGGAGGGAGGTCGGGAGACCCAGTACTTC.

This clonotype has just a few counts. The chain couples TRBV20-1 to TRBJ1-2, with 10 bases identical to TRBD1. V shed 0 bases and J 3 bases; nucleotides not matched to a gene: 7. The CDR3 covers 16 residues. Germline V gives CDR1 DFQATT, CDR2 SNEGSKA (reference sequence). The CDR3: CSARDLDRGYYYGYTF. The CDR3 DNA sequence: TGCAGTGCTAGAGATCTGGACAGGGGGTATTACTATGGCTACACCTTC.

This rearrangement joins TRBV6-5 to TRBJ1-2; D ambiguous. Trimming pared 0 bases from V and 3 bases from J, leaving 23 bases between. The CDR3 has 19 residues. The germline gives CDR1 MNHEY, CDR2 SVGAGI. In DNA form, the CDR3 reads TGTGCCAGCAGTTACTCGAAGTGGGAGACTGAAGGGCCACACTATGGCTACACCTTC. Amino acid sequence: CASSYSKWETEGPHYGYTF.

This chain links TRBV3-1 with TRBJ1-1; tentatively, D is TRBD1 (5 bases). The CDR3 covers 15 residues. Between the trimmed V and J ends, which lost 4 bases and 1 base, there was a span of 13 bases. CDR1 LGHDT and CDR2 YNNKEL come from the germline V gene (reference sequence). The CDR3 DNA is TGTGCCAGCAGCCCGCGACAGCCCACGAACACTGAAGCTTTCTTT. Translation: CASSPRQPTNTEAFF.